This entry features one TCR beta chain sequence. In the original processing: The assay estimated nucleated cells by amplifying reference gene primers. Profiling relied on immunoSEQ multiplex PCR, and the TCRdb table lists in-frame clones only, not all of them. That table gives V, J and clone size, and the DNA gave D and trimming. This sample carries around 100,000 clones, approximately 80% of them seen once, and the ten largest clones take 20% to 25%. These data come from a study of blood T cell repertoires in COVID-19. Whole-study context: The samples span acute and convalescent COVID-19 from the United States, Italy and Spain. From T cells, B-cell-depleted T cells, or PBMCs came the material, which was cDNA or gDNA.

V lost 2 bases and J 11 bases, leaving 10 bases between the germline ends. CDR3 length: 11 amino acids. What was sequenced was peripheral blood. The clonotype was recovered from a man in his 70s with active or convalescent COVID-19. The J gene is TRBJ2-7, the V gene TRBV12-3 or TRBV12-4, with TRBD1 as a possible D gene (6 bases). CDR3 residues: CASSLMGAKYF. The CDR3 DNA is TGTGCCAGCAGTTTAATGGGGGCTAAGTACTTC.